This T cell receptor (beta chain) was recorded in a study of Ad26.COV2.S vaccination and SARS-CoV-2 variants. Concerning this clone: Its target is not known.

Clones were read by immunoSEQ multiplex PCR, and TCRdb kept only the in-frame ones, dropping some. This table holds about 98,000 clones, about three quarters found once. Germline loops: CDR1 LNHDA, CDR2 SQIVND (reference sequence). The CDR3 sequence is 14 residues long. V was clipped by 6 bases and J by 8 bases; unmatched bases: 8. Findings and limits, study-wide: It is possible that the TCR breadth and depth analyses underestimated the total T cell responses. Substantial response breadth was reportedly seen for spike-specific CD8+ and CD4+ T cells after vaccination. Placebo and vaccine recipients had non-spike TCR breadth that was similar.

Sequencing used peripheral blood, obtained after recovery from COVID-19. This chain joins TRBV19 and TRBJ2-3, with 10 nucleotides matching TRBD2. The TCR originated in a human donor who had recovered from COVID-19. Here the CDR3 DNA reads TGTGCCAGTAGCTCTAGCGGGGGCCCCACTACGCAGTATTTT. Translating it yields CASSSSGGPTTQYF.